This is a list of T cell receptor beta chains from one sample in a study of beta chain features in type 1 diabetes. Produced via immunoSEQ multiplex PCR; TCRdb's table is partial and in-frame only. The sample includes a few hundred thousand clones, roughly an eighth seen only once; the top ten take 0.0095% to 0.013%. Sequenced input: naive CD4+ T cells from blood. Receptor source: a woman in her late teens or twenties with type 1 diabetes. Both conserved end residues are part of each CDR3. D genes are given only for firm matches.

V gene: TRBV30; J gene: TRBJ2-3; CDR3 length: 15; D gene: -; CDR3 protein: CAWSRSGVLTDTQYF
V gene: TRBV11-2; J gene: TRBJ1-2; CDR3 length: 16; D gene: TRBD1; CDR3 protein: CASSLVRPGGTYGYTF
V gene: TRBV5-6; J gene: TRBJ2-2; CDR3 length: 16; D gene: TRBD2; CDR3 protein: CASSPTSGSNVGELFF
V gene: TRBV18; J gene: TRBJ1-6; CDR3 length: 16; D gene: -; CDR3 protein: CASSPRGEVGYSPLHF
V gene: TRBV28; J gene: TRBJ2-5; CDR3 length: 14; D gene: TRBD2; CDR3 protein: CASRGLADQETQYF
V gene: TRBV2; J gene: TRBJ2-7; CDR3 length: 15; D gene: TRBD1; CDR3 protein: CARFPGTEISYEQYF
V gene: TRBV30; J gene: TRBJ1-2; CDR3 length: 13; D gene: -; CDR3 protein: CAWSGHRAYGYTF
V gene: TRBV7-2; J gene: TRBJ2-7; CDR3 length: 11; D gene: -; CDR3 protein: CASSAAGRWGF
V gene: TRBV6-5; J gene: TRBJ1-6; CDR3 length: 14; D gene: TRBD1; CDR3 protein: CASSYGTVQSPLHF
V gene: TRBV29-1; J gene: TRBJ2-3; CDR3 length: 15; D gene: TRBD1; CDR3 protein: CSAKRGQGRGDTQYF